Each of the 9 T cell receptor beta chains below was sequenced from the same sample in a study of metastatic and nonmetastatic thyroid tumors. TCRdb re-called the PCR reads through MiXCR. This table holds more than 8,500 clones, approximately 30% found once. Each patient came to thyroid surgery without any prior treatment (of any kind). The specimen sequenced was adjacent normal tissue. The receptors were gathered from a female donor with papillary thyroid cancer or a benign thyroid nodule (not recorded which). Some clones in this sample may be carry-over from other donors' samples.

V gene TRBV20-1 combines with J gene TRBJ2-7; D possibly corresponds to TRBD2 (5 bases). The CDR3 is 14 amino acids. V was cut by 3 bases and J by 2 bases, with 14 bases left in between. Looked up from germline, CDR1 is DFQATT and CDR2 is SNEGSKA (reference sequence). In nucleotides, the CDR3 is TGCAGTGCTAGTTCGGGATCCTGCGCCTACGAGCAGTACTTC. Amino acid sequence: CSASSGSCAYEQYF.

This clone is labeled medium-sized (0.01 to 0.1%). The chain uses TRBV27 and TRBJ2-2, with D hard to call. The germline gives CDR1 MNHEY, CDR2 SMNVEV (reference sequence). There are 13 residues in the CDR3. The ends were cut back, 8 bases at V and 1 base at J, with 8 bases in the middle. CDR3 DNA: TGTGCCAGCGAAAATGGGAACACCGGGGAGCTGTTTTTT. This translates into CASENGNTGELFF.

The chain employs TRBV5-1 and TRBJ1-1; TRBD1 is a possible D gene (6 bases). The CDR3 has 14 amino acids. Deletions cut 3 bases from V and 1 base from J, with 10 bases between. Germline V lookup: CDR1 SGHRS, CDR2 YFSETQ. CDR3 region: CASSWDTGNTEAFF. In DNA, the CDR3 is TGCGCCAGCAGCTGGGACACGGGGAACACTGAAGCTTTCTTT.

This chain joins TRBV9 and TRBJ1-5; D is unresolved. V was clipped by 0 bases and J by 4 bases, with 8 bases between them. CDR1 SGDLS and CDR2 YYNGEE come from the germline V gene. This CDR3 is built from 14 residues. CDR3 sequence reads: CASSVGGGNQPQHF. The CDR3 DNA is TGTGCCAGCAGCGTAGGAGGCGGGAATCAGCCCCAGCATTTT. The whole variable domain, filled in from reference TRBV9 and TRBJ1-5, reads DSGVTQTPKHLITATGQRVTLRCSPRSGDLSVYWYQQSLDQGLQFLIQYYNGEERAKGNILERFSAQQFPDLHSELNLSSLELGDSALYFCASSVGGGNQPQHFGDGTRLSIL.

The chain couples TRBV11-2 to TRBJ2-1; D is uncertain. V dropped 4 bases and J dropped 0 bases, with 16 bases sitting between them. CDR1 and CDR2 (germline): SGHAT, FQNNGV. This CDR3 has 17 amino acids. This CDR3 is CASSSYLLPSSYNEQFF. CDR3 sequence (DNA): TGTGCCAGCAGCTCCTACCTACTACCGAGCTCCTACAATGAGCAGTTCTTC.

The CDR3 is CSASLDRGQNTIYF. CDR3 bases: TGCAGTGCTAGCCTGGACAGGGGGCAGAACACCATATATTTT. The chain has TRBV20-1 and TRBJ1-3; 11 bases are shared with TRBD1. Per germline, CDR1 DFQATT and CDR2 SNEGSKA (reference sequence). V shed 3 bases and J 7 bases; nucleotides not matched to a gene: 5. The CDR3 length is 14 residues.

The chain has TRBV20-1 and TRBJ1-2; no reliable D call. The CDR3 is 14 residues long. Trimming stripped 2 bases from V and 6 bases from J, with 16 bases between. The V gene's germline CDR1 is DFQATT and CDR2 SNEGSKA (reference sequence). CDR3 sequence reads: CSARSSSLRHGYTF. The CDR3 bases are TGCAGTGCTAGAAGTTCCTCCCTCAGGCATGGCTACACCTTC.

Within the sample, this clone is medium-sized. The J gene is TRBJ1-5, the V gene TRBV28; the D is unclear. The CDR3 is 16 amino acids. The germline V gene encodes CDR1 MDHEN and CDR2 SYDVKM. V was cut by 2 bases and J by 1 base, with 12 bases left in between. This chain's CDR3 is CASSLELRPSNQPQHF. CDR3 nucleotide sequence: TGTGCCAGCAGTTTAGAGTTGCGGCCGAGCAATCAGCCCCAGCATTTT.

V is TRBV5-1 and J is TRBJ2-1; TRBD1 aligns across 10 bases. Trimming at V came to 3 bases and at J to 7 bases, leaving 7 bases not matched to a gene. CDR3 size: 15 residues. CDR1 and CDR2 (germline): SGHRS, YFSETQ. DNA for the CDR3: TGCGCCAGCAGCTCGGGACAGGGGATTAGGAATGAGCAGTTCTTC. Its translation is CASSSGQGIRNEQFF.